This T cell receptor beta chain was recovered during a study of blood T cell repertoires in COVID-19. Under the authors' procedure: Cell counts per sample came from amplifying reference gene primers. The data were produced by immunoSEQ multiplex PCR, yet TCRdb's version contains in-frame clones alone and is incomplete. The V and J calls and clone size come from that table; D and trimming were worked out from the DNA. The sample lists about 200,000 clones, 82% seen once, with 4% to 6.5% in the top ten. This CDR3 has 14 amino acids. The V end was cut by 2 bases, the J end by 3 bases, with 12 bases between. From germline, CDR1 is SGHRS and CDR2 YFSETQ. Those who participated ranged in age from roughly 18 to 90 years and resided in under 25 US areas.

Input material: PBMCs or T cells enriched from blood (not recorded which). The chain has TRBV5-1 and TRBJ2-7; possible D gene TRBD1, 6 bases. The TCR was taken from a woman aged 60-75 years with acute COVID-19. The CDR3 nucleotides read TGCGCCAGCAGCTTCCGGGACACAAACTACGAGCAGTACTTC. Protein: CASSFRDTNYEQYF.